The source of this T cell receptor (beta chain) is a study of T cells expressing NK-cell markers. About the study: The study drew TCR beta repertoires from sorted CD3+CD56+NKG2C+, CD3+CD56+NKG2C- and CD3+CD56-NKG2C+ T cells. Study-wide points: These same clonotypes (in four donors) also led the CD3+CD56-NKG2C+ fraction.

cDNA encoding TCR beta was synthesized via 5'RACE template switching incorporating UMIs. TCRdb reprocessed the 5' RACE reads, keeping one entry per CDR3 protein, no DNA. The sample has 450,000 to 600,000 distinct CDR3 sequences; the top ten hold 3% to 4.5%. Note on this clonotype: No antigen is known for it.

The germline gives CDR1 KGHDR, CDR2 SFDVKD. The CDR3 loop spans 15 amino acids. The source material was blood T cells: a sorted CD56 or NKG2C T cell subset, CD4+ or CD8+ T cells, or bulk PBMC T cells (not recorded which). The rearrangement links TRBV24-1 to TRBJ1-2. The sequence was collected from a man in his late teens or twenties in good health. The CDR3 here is CATSDSYEKNYGYTF.